The clone carrying this TCR beta chain was found many times. This entry comes from a study of early T cells in non-severe SARS-CoV-2 infection. Overall study context: It was bulk RNA from unsorted whole blood that was sequenced, and the chains were unpaired.

TCRdb independently ran MiXCR on the 5' RACE reads; one entry per CDR3 protein. Of tens of thousands of distinct CDR3 sequences in the sample, about 6.7% were seen once. The source is an adult who was a healthcare worker with PCR-confirmed SARS-CoV-2 infection or an uninfected control (not recorded which). Sequencing input: whole blood.

As DNA, the CDR3 is TGTGCCAGCAGATCCGACGGCTACGAGCAGTACTTC. As protein: CASRSDGYEQYF. This chain connects TRBV2 to TRBJ2-7; D not resolved. Germline-derived CDR1 and CDR2 are SNHLY and FYNNEI. Trimming stripped 6 bases from V and 3 bases from J, with 9 bases between. This CDR3 is 12 amino acids long.